A selection of T cell receptor beta chains follows, all from one sample in a study of blood T cell repertoires in COVID-19. Here immunoSEQ multiplex PCR was the method, and the copy in TCRdb shows in-frame clones only, minus some. Of roughly 150,000 clones listed, roughly 80% are singletons. The sequencing sample was made of peripheral blood. The receptors stem from a man aged 60-69 years with acute or convalescent COVID-19. CDR3s include the opening cysteine and the closing phenylalanine or tryptophan. A D gene is named only where the DNA matches it firmly. Some rows mark clone size as missing; the rest say once, few, many or name a class of expanded clone.

J gene: TRBJ2-7
clone size: NA
V gene: TRBV6-4
D gene: TRBD2
CDR3 DNA: TGTGCCAGCAGGCAATTGGGACTAGCGGGGGGAAAGCAGTACTTC
CDR3 protein: CASRQLGLAGGKQYF

J gene: TRBJ1-1
clone size: NA
V gene: TRBV30
D gene: NA
CDR3 DNA: TGTGCCTGGAGTCCCGAACGGACAGCGGTGAACACTGAAGCTTTCTTT
CDR3 protein: CAWSPERTAVNTEAFF

J gene: TRBJ2-1
clone size: NA
V gene: TRBV4-1
D gene: TRBD2
CDR3 DNA: TGCGCCAGCAGCCGGGCCTTTAGCGGGAGCTACAATGAGCAGTTCTTC
CDR3 protein: CASSRAFSGSYNEQFF

J gene: TRBJ1-5
clone size: NA
V gene: TRBV6-6
D gene: NA
CDR3 DNA: TGTGCCAGCCACAGAGCAAATCAGCCCCAGCATTTT
CDR3 protein: CASHRANQPQHF

J gene: TRBJ2-7
clone size: NA
V gene: TRBV5-6
D gene: TRBD1
CDR3 DNA: TGTGCCAGCAGCCCACAGGGGCTGGGATACGAGCAGTACTTC
CDR3 protein: CASSPQGLGYEQYF

J gene: TRBJ2-5
clone size: once
V gene: TRBV18
D gene: NA
CDR3 DNA: TGTGCCAGCTCACGCCTGGACTGGTACGAAGAGACCCAGTACTTC
CDR3 protein: CASSRLDWYEETQYF

J gene: TRBJ1-4
clone size: NA
V gene: TRBV4-2
D gene: TRBD1
CDR3 DNA: TGTGCCAGCAGCCGGGGGACAGCAGCTGATGAAAAACTGTTTTTT
CDR3 protein: CASSRGTAADEKLFF

J gene: TRBJ2-1
clone size: NA
V gene: TRBV4-1
D gene: TRBD1
CDR3 DNA: TGCGCCAGCAGCCAAGAAAGGACAGGGGGCAACAATGAGCAGTTCTTC
CDR3 protein: CASSQERTGGNNEQFF

J gene: TRBJ2-7
clone size: NA
V gene: TRBV25-1
D gene: TRBD2
CDR3 DNA: TGTGCCAGCACCTGGGGGGAGGGCTACGAGCAGTACTTC
CDR3 protein: CASTWGEGYEQYF

J gene: TRBJ2-7
clone size: few
V gene: TRBV19
D gene: TRBD1
CDR3 DNA: TGTGCCAGTACCCCTACATCAAGGACAGGAGCCTACGAGCAGTACTTC
CDR3 protein: CASTPTSRTGAYEQYF

J gene: TRBJ1-6
clone size: NA
V gene: TRBV20-1
D gene: TRBD1
CDR3 DNA: TGCAGTGCTAGTGGGGGACAGGGTGGCAGGGTTTATTCACCCCTCCACTTT
CDR3 protein: CSASGGQGGRVYSPLHF

J gene: TRBJ2-5
clone size: NA
V gene: TRBV12-3/TRBV12-4
D gene: TRBD1
CDR3 DNA: TGTGCCAGCAGCCCGGGACAGAGAGAGACCCAGTACTTC
CDR3 protein: CASSPGQRETQYF

J gene: TRBJ2-3
clone size: NA
V gene: TRBV5-1
D gene: TRBD1
CDR3 DNA: TGCGCCAGCTCCTCGGGACAGGGGGTCACAGATACGCAGTATTTT
CDR3 protein: CASSSGQGVTDTQYF

J gene: TRBJ2-1
clone size: NA
V gene: TRBV5-1
D gene: NA
CDR3 DNA: TGCGCCAGCAGCTTGGAAGTCTACAGCAATGAGCAGTTCTTC
CDR3 protein: CASSLEVYSNEQFF

J gene: TRBJ2-2
clone size: NA
V gene: TRBV6-6
D gene: NA
CDR3 DNA: TGTGCCAGCAGCCTCAACACCGGGGAGCTGTTTTTT
CDR3 protein: CASSLNTGELFF

J gene: TRBJ1-1
clone size: few
V gene: TRBV6-5
D gene: NA
CDR3 DNA: TGTGCCAGCAACGAACGAGAGTACACTGAAGCTTTCTTT
CDR3 protein: CASNEREYTEAFF

J gene: TRBJ2-5
clone size: NA
V gene: TRBV20-1
D gene: TRBD1
CDR3 DNA: TGCAGTGCCGACAGGGTAGAGACCCAGTACTTC
CDR3 protein: CSADRVETQYF

J gene: TRBJ1-1
clone size: NA
V gene: TRBV11-2
D gene: NA
CDR3 DNA: TGTGCCAGCAGCTCGATGCAGTACACTGAAGCTTTCTTT
CDR3 protein: CASSSMQYTEAFF

J gene: TRBJ2-2
clone size: NA
V gene: TRBV5-6
D gene: NA
CDR3 DNA: TGTGCCACCACAGACCGGCGGGGTCTCAACACCGGGGAGCTGTTTTTT
CDR3 protein: CATTDRRGLNTGELFF

J gene: TRBJ2-1
clone size: NA
V gene: TRBV4-2
D gene: TRBD2
CDR3 DNA: TGTGCCAGCAGCCCGAGCGGGGACTACAATGAGCAGTTCTTC
CDR3 protein: CASSPSGDYNEQFF

J gene: TRBJ1-2
clone size: NA
V gene: TRBV7-9
D gene: TRBD1
CDR3 DNA: TGTGCCAGCAGCAGGACAGGGGAAATCTATGGCTACACCTTC
CDR3 protein: CASSRTGEIYGYTF

J gene: TRBJ2-4
clone size: NA
V gene: TRBV4-2
D gene: TRBD1
CDR3 DNA: TGTGCCAGCAGCCAAGACCGGGCAGGGGGAACGATAAACATTCAGTACTTC
CDR3 protein: CASSQDRAGGTINIQYF

J gene: TRBJ2-5
clone size: NA
V gene: TRBV6-5
D gene: NA
CDR3 DNA: TGTGCAGCAGGGATAATAGGGACCCAGTACTTC
CDR3 protein: CAAGIIGTQYF

J gene: TRBJ1-5
clone size: few
V gene: TRBV19
D gene: NA
CDR3 DNA: TGTGCCAGTAGTTGGGGGGGGCAATTAAATCAGCCCCAGCATTTT
CDR3 protein: CASSWGGQLNQPQHF

J gene: TRBJ2-3
clone size: once
V gene: TRBV5-1
D gene: TRBD1
CDR3 DNA: TGCGCCAGCAGTCCAGGGGGCAGCACAGATACGCAGTATTTT
CDR3 protein: CASSPGGSTDTQYF

J gene: TRBJ1-6
clone size: few
V gene: TRBV5-4
D gene: NA
CDR3 DNA: TGTGCCAGCAGCCAGGACAGTAATAATTCACCCCTCCACTTT
CDR3 protein: CASSQDSNNSPLHF

J gene: TRBJ2-7
clone size: NA
V gene: TRBV5-1
D gene: NA
CDR3 DNA: TGCGCCAGTTCTGCATCGGCGGGAACCGCCTACGAGCAGTACTTC
CDR3 protein: CASSASAGTAYEQYF

J gene: TRBJ2-7
clone size: NA
V gene: TRBV4-2
D gene: TRBD2
CDR3 DNA: TGTGCCAGCAGCCAAGAAGCCGCTAGCGGGTACGAGCAGTACTTC
CDR3 protein: CASSQEAASGYEQYF

J gene: TRBJ2-1
clone size: once
V gene: TRBV5-5
D gene: TRBD1
CDR3 DNA: TGTGCCAGCAGATTTGACAGGGTGCATGAGCAGTTCTTC
CDR3 protein: CASRFDRVHEQFF

J gene: TRBJ2-3
clone size: NA
V gene: TRBV24-1
D gene: TRBD1
CDR3 DNA: TGTGCCAACCGAGATTTCCGGGACAGGCGAGTTCACACAGATACGCAGTATTTT
CDR3 protein: CANRDFRDRRVHTDTQYF

J gene: TRBJ1-6
clone size: NA
V gene: TRBV19
D gene: TRBD1
CDR3 DNA: TGTGCCAGTATGGGACAGGGGGATAATTCACCCCTCCACTTT
CDR3 protein: CASMGQGDNSPLHF

J gene: TRBJ1-2
clone size: NA
V gene: TRBV6-1
D gene: NA
CDR3 DNA: TGTGCCAGCAGTGAAAGTCGGGTCTATGGCTACACCTTC
CDR3 protein: CASSESRVYGYTF

J gene: TRBJ1-2
clone size: NA
V gene: TRBV11-2
D gene: NA
CDR3 DNA: TGTGCCAGCAGCTTAGATCACCAGGGATCTTATGGCTACACCTTC
CDR3 protein: CASSLDHQGSYGYTF

J gene: TRBJ1-1
clone size: once
V gene: TRBV6-5
D gene: NA
CDR3 DNA: TGTGCCAGCTCGCAGGCTCAAAACACTGAAGCTTTCTTT
CDR3 protein: CASSQAQNTEAFF

J gene: TRBJ2-7
clone size: NA
V gene: TRBV6-6
D gene: TRBD2
CDR3 DNA: TGTGCCAGCAGTGACCGCGGGGGGGCTGGAGAGCAGTACTTC
CDR3 protein: CASSDRGGAGEQYF

J gene: TRBJ2-7
clone size: NA
V gene: TRBV7-2
D gene: NA
CDR3 DNA: TGTGCCAGCAGCTTATACGGGGGACCCTACGAGCAGTACTTC
CDR3 protein: CASSLYGGPYEQYF

J gene: TRBJ2-2
clone size: NA
V gene: TRBV6-6
D gene: NA
CDR3 DNA: TGTGCCAGCAGTACCCCGAGAACCGGGGAGCTGTTTTTT
CDR3 protein: CASSTPRTGELFF

J gene: TRBJ2-7
clone size: NA
V gene: TRBV2
D gene: NA
CDR3 DNA: TGTGCCAGCAGTGCGGACACCTTCGAGCAGTACTTC
CDR3 protein: CASSADTFEQYF

J gene: TRBJ2-3
clone size: NA
V gene: TRBV28
D gene: TRBD1
CDR3 DNA: TGTGCCAGCAGATTAAGTCCGGGACAGGGCACAGATACGCAGTATTTT
CDR3 protein: CASRLSPGQGTDTQYF

J gene: TRBJ1-2
clone size: NA
V gene: TRBV6-2/TRBV6-3
D gene: NA
CDR3 DNA: TGTGCCAGCAGTTACTCGATGACTCACTATGGCTACACCTTC
CDR3 protein: CASSYSMTHYGYTF

J gene: TRBJ1-5
clone size: NA
V gene: TRBV7-2
D gene: NA
CDR3 DNA: TGTGCCAGCAGCTTAGGGGGCCATCAGCCCCAGCATTTT
CDR3 protein: CASSLGGHQPQHF

J gene: TRBJ1-2
clone size: NA
V gene: TRBV4-2
D gene: TRBD1
CDR3 DNA: TGTGCCAGCAGCCAGTCGACAGGGTTAAACTATGGCTACACCTTC
CDR3 protein: CASSQSTGLNYGYTF

J gene: TRBJ1-2
clone size: NA
V gene: TRBV3-1/TRBV3-2
D gene: NA
CDR3 DNA: TGTGCCAGCAGCCAGCATCCAGCGAGGGGGTGTTATGGCTACACCTTC
CDR3 protein: CASSQHPARGCYGYTF

J gene: TRBJ1-5
clone size: many
V gene: TRBV4-1
D gene: NA
CDR3 DNA: TGCGCCAGCAGCCAGACATCGAGGTTCGGGGATCAGCCCCAGCATTTT
CDR3 protein: CASSQTSRFGDQPQHF

J gene: TRBJ2-7
clone size: NA
V gene: TRBV28
D gene: NA
CDR3 DNA: TGTGCCAGCAGTTCAACCGGGACAACGTACTACGAGCAGTACTTC
CDR3 protein: CASSSTGTTYYEQYF

J gene: TRBJ1-1
clone size: once
V gene: TRBV12-2
D gene: NA
CDR3 DNA: TGTGCAAGTCGCTTAGCTGACAGGCGTCGGAGAGCTTTCTTT
CDR3 protein: CASRLADRRRRAFF

J gene: TRBJ1-4
clone size: NA
V gene: TRBV19
D gene: NA
CDR3 DNA: TGTGCCAGTTTCCGGGGCGGGGCAGGGACGTTTTGTGAAAAACTGTTTTTT
CDR3 protein: CASFRGGAGTFCEKLFF

J gene: TRBJ2-1
clone size: once
V gene: TRBV5-1
D gene: NA
CDR3 DNA: TGCGCCAGCAGCTTGGGGCAGTACAATGAGCAGTTCTTC
CDR3 protein: CASSLGQYNEQFF

J gene: TRBJ1-3
clone size: NA
V gene: TRBV12-3/TRBV12-4
D gene: NA
CDR3 DNA: TGTGCCAGCACCCCGGGGGGGAGAAACACCATATATTTT
CDR3 protein: CASTPGGRNTIYF

J gene: TRBJ1-1
clone size: NA
V gene: TRBV6-2/TRBV6-3
D gene: NA
CDR3 DNA: TGTGCCAGCAGTTACAGCGGCGGGAACACTGAAGCTTTCTTT
CDR3 protein: CASSYSGGNTEAFF

J gene: TRBJ2-3
clone size: NA
V gene: TRBV5-4
D gene: TRBD2
CDR3 DNA: TGTGCCAGCAGCTTACAAGCGGGGGGGCGGACAGATACGCAGTATTTT
CDR3 protein: CASSLQAGGRTDTQYF